This T cell receptor (beta chain) was sequenced during a study of identical twins. Germline V lookup: CDR1 KGHSH, CDR2 LQKENI. Trimming removed 3 bases at V and 4 bases at J, with 8 bases between. The CDR3 covers 13 residues. Study-level results: Twin-shared out-of-frame alpha sequences were enriched for low generation probability. Partly confounded zero-insertion analyses could result from invariant MAIT and iNKT cells.

The sample holds many counts of this clonotype. Antigen specificity is unknown. Everyone who donated was a healthy Caucasian. TCRdb analysed the 5' RACE reads with MiXCR anew, one entry per CDR3 protein. The sample lists about 340,000 distinct CDR3 sequences; roughly 9% were seen once. The sample consisted of naive T cells sorted from blood. This TCR came from a woman in her fifties or sixties in good health. The rearrangement uses TRBV18 and TRBJ2-3; D unresolved. CDR3 sequence: CASSPSLPDTQYF. DNA of the CDR3: TGTGCCAGCTCACCGAGCCTCCCAGATACGCAGTATTTT.